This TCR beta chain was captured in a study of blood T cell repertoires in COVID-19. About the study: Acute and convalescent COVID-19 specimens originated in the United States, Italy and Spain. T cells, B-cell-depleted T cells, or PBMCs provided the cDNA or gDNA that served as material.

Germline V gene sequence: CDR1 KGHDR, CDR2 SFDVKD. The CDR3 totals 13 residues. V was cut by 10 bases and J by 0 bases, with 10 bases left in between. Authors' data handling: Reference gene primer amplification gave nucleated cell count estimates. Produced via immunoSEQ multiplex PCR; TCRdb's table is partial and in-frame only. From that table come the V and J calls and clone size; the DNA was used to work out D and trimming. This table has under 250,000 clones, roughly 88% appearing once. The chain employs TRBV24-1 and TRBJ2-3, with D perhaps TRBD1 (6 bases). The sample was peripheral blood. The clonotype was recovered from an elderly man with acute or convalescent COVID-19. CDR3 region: CATQGTSTDTQYF. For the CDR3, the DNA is TGTGCCACACAGGGAACTAGCACAGATACGCAGTATTTT.